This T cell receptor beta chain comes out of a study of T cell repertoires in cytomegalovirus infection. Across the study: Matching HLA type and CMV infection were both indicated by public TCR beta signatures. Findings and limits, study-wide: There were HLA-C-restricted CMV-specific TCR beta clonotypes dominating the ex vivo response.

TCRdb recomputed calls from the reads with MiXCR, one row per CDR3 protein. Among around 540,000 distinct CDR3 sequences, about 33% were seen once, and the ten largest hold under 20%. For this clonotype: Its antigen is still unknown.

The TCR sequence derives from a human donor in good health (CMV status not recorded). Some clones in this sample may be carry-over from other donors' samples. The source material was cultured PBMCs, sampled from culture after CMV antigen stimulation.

The CDR3 loop reads CAISADSYEQYV. CDR3 DNA sequence: TGTGCCATCAGTGCCGATTCCTACGAGCAGTACGTC. The gene calls are TRBV10-3 and TRBJ2-7; no firm D call. V was trimmed by 4 bases and J by 1 base, leaving 5 bases between them. Germline lookup yields CDR1 ENHRY and CDR2 SYGVKD. CDR3 size: 12 residues.